These 22 T cell receptor beta chains share one sample of origin, sequenced in a study of cytomegalovirus exposure and HLA in healthy donors. It was with 60 Vbeta and 13 Jbeta primers that the PCR ran. Some clones are missing from TCRdb's copy, which holds only in-frame ones; the method was immunoSEQ multiplex PCR. The sample yields approximately 110,000 clones, of which the top ten take up around 7%. Sequencing used PBMCs. These receptor sequences come from a middle-aged man in good health and CMV-seropositive.

J is TRBJ2-5 and V is TRBV7-7; 8 positions match TRBD1. Per germline, CDR1 SSHAT and CDR2 FNYEAQ (reference sequence). V was pared by 5 bases and J by 5 bases, with 4 bases of the junction left unmatched. CDR3 length: 13 amino acids. CDR3 nucleotides: TGTGCCAGCAGCCCAGGACAGGGTGAGACCCAGTACTTC. Its protein product is CASSPGQGETQYF.

This clone is medium-sized by frequency. This chain links TRBV7-2 with TRBJ1-5, with a possible D match to TRBD1 (5 bases). CDR1 and CDR2 (germline): SGHTA, FQGNSA. Trimming removed 5 bases from V and 0 bases from J, with 14 bases in between. This CDR3 is built from 16 residues. CDR3 sequence (DNA): TGTGCCAGCAGCCTGGGGGGGGACCCTAGCAATCAGCCCCAGCATTTT. Its translation: CASSLGGDPSNQPQHF.

CDR3 in amino acids: CASSINHWSYEQYF. CDR3 sequence (DNA): TGTGCCAGTAGTATAAATCACTGGTCCTACGAGCAGTACTTC. The chain links TRBV19 to TRBJ2-5; D is undetermined. The DNA end favors TRBJ2-7, so the J call may be wrong. Germline V lookup: CDR1 LNHDA, CDR2 SQIVND (reference sequence). The CDR3 extends over 14 amino acids.

This sequence joins TRBV6-1 and TRBJ2-7, with D unresolved. The V gene's germline CDR1 is MNHNS and CDR2 SASEGT. The germline V and J ends were trimmed by 7 bases and 4 bases, with 14 bases remaining between them. This CDR3 region has 13 residues. CDR3 DNA sequence: TGTGCCAGCACCCCCATGGCAGTTTACGAGCAGTACTTC. Translating gives CASTPMAVYEQYF.

The chain has TRBV7-2 and TRBJ1-4; D is unresolved. The CDR3 is 14 residues long. Germline V gene data show CDR1 as SGHTA and CDR2 as FQGNSA. Trimming removed 5 bases from V and 8 bases from J, with 15 bases in between. CDR3 coding DNA: TGTGCCAGCAGCCCACGGCGGGGAGAGGAAAAACTGTTTTTT. It is translated as CASSPRRGEEKLFF.

Of note for this clone: At the DNA level, this CDR3 is encoded by other sequences in the same sample as well. The CDR3 region has the DNA TGTGCCAGCAGGCCCCCGGGCAGGGGGCCCGAGCAGTACTTC. This encodes CASRPPGRGPEQYF. The chain recombines TRBV27 with TRBJ2-7; 8 bases fit TRBD1. This CDR3 is 14 amino acids long. Germline lookup yields CDR1 MNHEY and CDR2 SMNVEV (reference sequence). V lost 6 bases to trimming and J lost 6 bases; unmatched junction nucleotides: 10.

V is TRBV4-1 and J is TRBJ2-5; D is perhaps TRBD1 (6 bases). This CDR3 has 15 amino acids. CDR1 is MGHRA and CDR2 is YSYEKL in the germline V gene. V was shortened by 3 bases and J by 2 bases, with 13 bases between the two germline ends. DNA for the CDR3: TGCGCCAGCAGCCATGGGCCGGGGACACAAGAGACCCAGTACTTC. Its protein product is CASSHGPGTQETQYF.

The chain uses TRBV7-2 and TRBJ2-5; D is possibly TRBD2 (6 bases). CDR1 and CDR2 from the germline V gene are SGHTA and FQGNSA. The germline V and J ends were trimmed by 1 base and 3 bases, with 9 bases remaining between them. This CDR3 comprises 14 residues. The CDR3 coding sequence is TGTGCCAGCAGCTTAGGGGCTAGCGAAGAGACCCAGTACTTC. This sequence encodes CASSLGASEETQYF.

The chain is built from TRBV5-1 and TRBJ1-5; D may be TRBD1 (5 bases). CDR3 length: 14 amino acids. The V end lost 0 bases, the J end lost 7 bases, and 11 bases lay between the germline ends. Germline values: CDR1 SGHRS, CDR2 YFSETQ. The CDR3 sequence is CASSLVTGGQPQHF. The DNA for the CDR3 is TGCGCCAGCAGCTTGGTTACGGGGGGACAGCCCCAGCATTTT.

This chain links TRBV18 with TRBJ1-1, with D perhaps matching TRBD1 (6 bases). Trimming stripped 3 bases from V and 2 bases from J, with 10 bases between. Germline CDR1 and CDR2: KGHSH and LQKENI. The CDR3 contains 14 residues. CDR3 sequence reads: CASSPRQDNTEAFF. The CDR3 nucleotides are TGTGCCAGCTCACCGAGACAGGACAACACTGAAGCTTTCTTT. Complete variable domain (other parts from reference TRBV18 and TRBJ1-1): NAGVMQNPRHLVRRRGQEARLRCSPMKGHSHVYWYRQLPEEGLKFMVYLQKENIIDESGMPKERFSAEFPKEGPSILRIQQVVRGDSAAYFCASSPRQDNTEAFFGQGTRLTVV.

The chain is built from TRBV5-1 and TRBJ2-1; 10 bases match TRBD2. The J segment lost 9 bases and the V segment lost 2 bases, leaving 5 bases of the junction unmatched. CDR1 and CDR2 (germline): SGHRS, YFSETQ. CDR3 length equals 14 residues. The CDR3 region is CASSFGTSESEQFF. The CDR3 nucleotides are TGCGCCAGCAGCTTCGGGACTAGCGAGAGTGAGCAGTTCTTC.

The chain has TRBV19 and TRBJ2-7; 8 bases fit TRBD1. Germline CDR1 is LNHDA and CDR2 is SQIVND (reference sequence). This CDR3 has 14 amino acids. J lost 3 bases, V lost 4 bases, and 5 bases had no gene match. CDR3 in amino acids: CASSKDRGDYEQYF. The DNA for the CDR3 is TGTGCCAGTAGTAAAGACAGGGGAGACTACGAGCAGTACTTC.

This chain links TRBV7-2 with TRBJ2-4; TRBD2 is a possible D gene (5 bases). V dropped 1 base and J dropped 6 bases, with 7 bases sitting between them. CDR3 length equals 13 residues. Per germline, CDR1 SGHTA and CDR2 FQGNSA. The CDR3, as DNA: TGTGCCAGCAGCTTAGTGGCGGGAAACATTCAGTACTTC. Translating gives CASSLVAGNIQYF.

J is TRBJ1-2 and V is TRBV18; possibly TRBD1 for D (6 bases). This CDR3 is built from 13 residues. CDR1 is KGHSH and CDR2 is LQKENI in the germline V gene. With 3 bases removed from V and 6 bases from J, the gap between germline ends came to 11 bases. This CDR3 is CASSPRGRHGYTF. The CDR3 DNA is TGTGCCAGCTCACCGCGGGGGCGCCATGGCTACACCTTC.

The chain recombines TRBV2 with TRBJ2-5, with 8 bases identical to TRBD1. The CDR3 consists of 13 residues. CDR1 is SNHLY, CDR2 FYNNEI, per germline. Trimming cost V 7 bases and J 3 bases; bases outside gene matches: 4. CDR3 DNA: TGTGCCAGCACTGTGACAGGGGAAGAGACCCAGTACTTC. As protein: CASTVTGEETQYF. Looking up the rest from reference TRBV2 and TRBJ2-5 gives the full variable domain: EPEVTQTPSHQVTQMGQEVILRCVPISNHLYFYWYRQILGQKVEFLVSFYNNEISEKSEIFDDQFSVERPDGSNFTLKIRSTKLEDSAMYFCASTVTGEETQYFGPGTRLLVL.

The chain joins TRBV5-4 to TRBJ2-1; D is possibly TRBD2 (6 bases). The CDR3 has 13 amino acids. Trimming removed 4 bases from V and 7 bases from J, with 12 bases in between. Germline V gene sequence: CDR1 SGHNT, CDR2 YYREEE (reference sequence). The CDR3: CASSTWGGNEQFF. The CDR3 nucleotides are TGTGCCAGCAGCACCTGGGGAGGTAATGAGCAGTTCTTC.

V and J are TRBV6-5 and TRBJ1-3; no reliable D call. Trimming pared 6 bases from V and 4 bases from J, leaving 16 bases between. Germline loops: CDR1 MNHEY, CDR2 SVGAGI. This CDR3 contains 15 residues. The CDR3 protein is CASRPTDLAGNTIYF. The CDR3 DNA follows: TGTGCCAGCAGACCCACAGATCTTGCGGGAAACACCATATATTTT.

The chain uses TRBV30 and TRBJ1-2; 9 bases line up with TRBD1. J lost 4 bases, V lost 3 bases, and 18 bases had no gene match. The CDR3 is 18 residues long. The germline V gene has CDR1 GTSNPN and CDR2 SVGIG (reference sequence). The CDR3: CAWRGNPGQGSPLYGYTF. The CDR3 DNA follows: TGTGCCTGGAGAGGAAATCCGGGACAGGGAAGCCCCCTCTATGGCTACACCTTC.

The chain links TRBV10-1 to TRBJ2-3, with 10 bases identical to TRBD2. V gave up 2 bases and J gave up 2 bases; unmatched junction bases: 7. The CDR3 extends over 17 amino acids. CDR1 and CDR2 from the germline V gene are WNHNN and SYGVQD (reference sequence). The CDR3 nucleotides are TGCGCCAGCAGTGAGGGCAGCGGGAGGGCCGTCACAGATACGCAGTATTTT. Protein product: CASSEGSGRAVTDTQYF.

The chain joins TRBV4-2 to TRBJ2-2; D perhaps matches TRBD1 (6 bases). V was shortened by 5 bases and J by 7 bases, with 11 bases between the two germline ends. Germline CDR1 and CDR2: LGHNA and YNFKEQ. The CDR3 is made up of 13 amino acids. The CDR3 protein is CASSSLGGGELFF. DNA for the CDR3: TGTGCCAGCAGCTCCCTAGGGGGCGGGGAGCTGTTTTTT.

About this clone itself: Other DNA sequences in this specimen translate into the identical CDR3. The V gene is TRBV19, the J gene TRBJ2-3; D not certain. V lost 3 bases, J lost 2 bases, and 9 bases lay in between. This CDR3 comprises 14 residues. Germline assignment: CDR1 LNHDA and CDR2 SQIVND (reference sequence). The CDR3 loop is CASSISLSTDTQYF. In DNA form, the CDR3 reads TGTGCCAGTAGTATCTCCCTATCCACAGATACGCAGTATTTT.

The chain joins TRBV5-6 to TRBJ2-3; 11 bases agree with TRBD1. This CDR3 region has 17 residues. V was clipped by 0 bases and J by 2 bases; unmatched bases: 5. The germline CDR1 and CDR2 sequences are SGHDT and YYEEEE. CDR3 nucleotides: TGTGCCAGCAGCTTGGCCGGGACAGGGGGTTTCACAGATACGCAGTATTTT. Amino acid sequence: CASSLAGTGGFTDTQYF.